Listed here are 18 T cell receptor beta chains from one sample, sequenced in a study of CD8 T cells in ankylosing spondylitis. TCRdb analysed the 5' RACE reads with MiXCR anew, one entry per CDR3 protein. Of around 140,000 distinct CDR3 sequences in the sample, 9.5% to 12% were seen once. Sequencing was performed on blood, either unsorted or a sorted T cell fraction (not recorded which). All receptors derive from a female donor with ankylosing spondylitis or in good health (not recorded which).

The gene calls are TRBV14 and TRBJ2-2; D may correspond to TRBD1 or TRBD2 (5 bases each). CDR1 is SGHDN and CDR2 is FVKESK in the germline V gene. This CDR3 has 16 residues. With 1 base removed from V and 0 bases from J, the gap between germline ends came to 9 bases. The CDR3 sequence: CASSQGGTANTGELFF. DNA for the CDR3: TGTGCCAGCAGCCAAGGGGGGACCGCGAACACCGGGGAGCTGTTTTTT.

This clonotype showed up many times. The CDR3 DNA reads TGCAGCGTTGCACCGGGACAGGGAAATTCACCCCTCCACTTT. This translates into CSVAPGQGNSPLHF. The chain couples TRBV29-1 to TRBJ1-6; 9 bases align to TRBD1. The length of the CDR3 is 14 residues. Germline V CDR1 and CDR2: SQVTM, ANQGSEA. Trimming removed 4 bases from V and 7 bases from J; junction bases left unmatched: 5.

This clonotype was picked up many times. V is TRBV3-1 and J is TRBJ1-2, with D unresolved. Germline V gene data show CDR1 as LGHDT and CDR2 as YNNKEL (reference sequence). This CDR3 region has 12 residues. V dropped 0 bases and J dropped 8 bases, with 7 bases sitting between them. The CDR3 sequence: CASSQERRGYTF. The DNA of the CDR3 is TGTGCCAGCAGCCAAGAGCGGCGAGGCTACACCTTC.

The table lists this clonotype with many counts. CDR3 DNA: TGTGCCAGCAGCCTTTACCCGGCAACTAATGAAAAACTGTTTTTT. Its protein is CASSLYPATNEKLFF. V gene TRBV7-9 combines with J gene TRBJ1-4; D is unresolved. CDR1 SEHNR and CDR2 FQNEAQ come from the germline V gene (reference sequence). Deletions cut 5 bases from V and 0 bases from J, with 10 bases between. The CDR3 is 15 residues long. Variable domain in full (rest from reference TRBV7-9 and TRBJ1-4): DTGVSQNPRHKITKRGQNVTFRCDPISEHNRLYWYRQTLGQGPEFLTYFQNEAQLEKSRLLSDRFSAERPKGSFSTLEIQRTEQGDSAMYLCASSLYPATNEKLFFGSGTQLSVL.

This clonotype showed up many times. The chain has TRBV12-3 or TRBV12-4 and TRBJ1-5; D possibly corresponds to TRBD1 (6 bases). The CDR3 is 15 amino acids. V lost 5 bases and J lost 3, with 14 bases in between. In DNA, the CDR3 is TGTGCCAGCAGTATTTCGACAGGTCTCAATCAGCCCCAGCATTTT. Translation: CASSISTGLNQPQHF.

This clonotype has ten or more counts. J is TRBJ1-1 and V is TRBV11-3; D remains unclear. The CDR3 spans 14 residues. Trimming shortened V by 6 bases and J by 4 bases, and 15 bases separated the two germline ends. The V gene's germline CDR1 is SGHNT and CDR2 YENEEA. The CDR3 DNA reads as TGTGCCAGCAGTCTGACACGTTCCAGCACTGAAGCTTTCTTT. It is translated as CASSLTRSSTEAFF.

The rearrangement links TRBV3-1 to TRBJ2-6, with a possible D match to TRBD1 (6 bases). The ends were cut back, 3 bases at V and 0 bases at J, with 15 bases in the middle. This CDR3 spans 18 amino acids. CDR1 and CDR2 (germline): LGHDT, YNNKEL (reference sequence). This chain's CDR3 is CASSHRTGSSSGANVLTF. The CDR3 DNA follows: TGTGCCAGCAGCCATAGAACAGGGTCGAGCTCTGGGGCCAACGTCCTGACTTTC.

At least ten counts were recorded for this clonotype. The chain employs TRBV30 and TRBJ1-5; D might be TRBD1 (6 bases). V lost 1 base, J lost 6 bases, and 10 bases lay in between. Germline loops: CDR1 GTSNPN, CDR2 SVGIG (reference sequence). The CDR3 sequence is 13 residues long. CDR3 coding DNA: TGTGCCTGGAGTGCAGGGGAGGGTCAGCCCCAGCATTTT. Amino acid sequence: CAWSAGEGQPQHF.

This clonotype was detected many times. The chain's CDR3 is CSVGSGATYEQYF. The CDR3 DNA reads as TGCAGCGTTGGTAGCGGGGCTACCTACGAGCAGTACTTC. This chain connects TRBV29-1 to TRBJ2-7; 8 bases match TRBD2. Germline lookup yields CDR1 SQVTM and CDR2 ANQGSEA. The CDR3 contains 13 residues. Trimming took 4 bases from V and 2 from J; bases not matched to a gene: 4.

The sample holds many counts of this clonotype. The V call is TRBV19, the J call TRBJ2-1; tentatively, D is TRBD1 (6 bases). The CDR3 covers 20 residues. With 3 bases removed from V and 0 bases from J, the gap between germline ends came to 24 bases. CDR1 and CDR2 (germline): LNHDA, SQIVND (reference sequence). CDR3: CASSIVPRDTNRGSYNEQFF. CDR3 nucleotides: TGTGCCAGTAGTATCGTCCCCCGGGACACCAATCGAGGCTCCTACAATGAGCAGTTCTTC.

In its sample, this clonotype was seen many times. The V call is TRBV7-9, the J call TRBJ2-3; D is unresolved. Germline-derived CDR1 and CDR2 are SEHNR and FQNEAQ (reference sequence). V lost 5 bases and J 2 bases, leaving 14 bases between the germline ends. The CDR3 runs 15 residues. This chain's CDR3 is CASSPATDFTDTQYF. In nucleotides, the CDR3 is TGTGCCAGCAGCCCTGCGACGGATTTCACAGATACGCAGTATTTT.

In this sample, this clonotype turned up many times. The V gene is TRBV7-2, the J gene TRBJ2-1, with 9 bases that match TRBD2. Germline CDR1 reads SGHTA; CDR2 reads FQGNSA. There are 17 residues in the CDR3. The junction had 4 bases not matched to a gene; V was cut back by 1 base and J by 0 bases. The CDR3 sequence: CASSLVPSGTSYNEQFF. CDR3 nucleotides: TGTGCCAGCAGCTTAGTCCCTAGCGGGACCTCCTACAATGAGCAGTTCTTC.

V is TRBV7-3 and J is TRBJ1-1; 7 bases match TRBD1. This CDR3 spans 15 amino acids. Germline loops: CDR1 SGHTA, CDR2 FQGTGA. The ends lost 4 bases at V and 2 bases at J; junction bases unmatched: 7. The CDR3 loop reads CASSSPGGRNTEAFF. The CDR3 DNA reads as TGTGCCAGCAGCTCGCCAGGGGGGCGTAACACTGAAGCTTTCTTT.

This clonotype was counted many times. The chain is built from TRBV6-2 or TRBV6-3 and TRBJ2-3; 10 bases agree with TRBD2. From germline, CDR1 is MNHEY and CDR2 SVGEGT. After removal of 8 bases from V and 1 base from J, the junction contained 6 bases not matched to a gene. The CDR3 contains 15 residues. The CDR3, as DNA: TGTGCCAGCGCCGAAACTAGCGGGGGCACAGATACGCAGTATTTT. This translates into CASAETSGGTDTQYF.

This clonotype was picked up many times. The chain's CDR3 is CASSLVLAGGTDTQYF. DNA for the CDR3: TGCGCCAGCAGCTTGGTACTAGCGGGAGGCACAGATACGCAGTATTTT. V gene TRBV5-1 combines with J gene TRBJ2-3; 11 bases agree with TRBD2. Trimming at V came to 0 bases and at J to 1 base, leaving 1 base not matched to a gene. CDR1 and CDR2 from the germline V gene are SGHRS and YFSETQ. The CDR3 has 16 amino acids.

The sample holds many counts of this clonotype. V is TRBV6-1 and J is TRBJ1-2, with a possible D match to TRBD1 (5 bases). Looked up from germline, CDR1 is MNHNS and CDR2 is SASEGT. Trimming cost V 6 bases and J 0 bases, with 11 bases left between them. There are 14 residues in the CDR3. The CDR3 nucleotides read TGTGCCAGCAGAAAGACAGCCTCTAACTATGGCTACACCTTC. This translates into CASRKTASNYGYTF.

This clonotype was detected only a few times. The rearrangement joins TRBV6-1 to TRBJ1-1, with 7 bases that match TRBD1. The germline V gene encodes CDR1 MNHNS and CDR2 SASEGT. V dropped 11 bases and J dropped 1; count of bases not matched to a gene: 13. There are 15 residues in the CDR3. Here the CDR3 reads CASRSPGQKNTEAFF. DNA for the CDR3: TGTGCCTCACGTTCTCCGGGACAGAAGAACACTGAAGCTTTCTTT.

This clonotype was recorded at least ten times. The chain employs TRBV29-1 and TRBJ2-3; 12 bases are a match to TRBD2. This CDR3 comprises 15 residues. Germline trimming cut 4 bases from V and 1 base from J; bases unmatched to any gene: 3. CDR1 and CDR2 from the germline V gene are SQVTM and ANQGSEA. CDR3 nucleotide sequence: TGCAGCGTTGGACTAGCGGGGGAGGGCACAGATACGCAGTATTTT. Translated, it gives CSVGLAGEGTDTQYF.